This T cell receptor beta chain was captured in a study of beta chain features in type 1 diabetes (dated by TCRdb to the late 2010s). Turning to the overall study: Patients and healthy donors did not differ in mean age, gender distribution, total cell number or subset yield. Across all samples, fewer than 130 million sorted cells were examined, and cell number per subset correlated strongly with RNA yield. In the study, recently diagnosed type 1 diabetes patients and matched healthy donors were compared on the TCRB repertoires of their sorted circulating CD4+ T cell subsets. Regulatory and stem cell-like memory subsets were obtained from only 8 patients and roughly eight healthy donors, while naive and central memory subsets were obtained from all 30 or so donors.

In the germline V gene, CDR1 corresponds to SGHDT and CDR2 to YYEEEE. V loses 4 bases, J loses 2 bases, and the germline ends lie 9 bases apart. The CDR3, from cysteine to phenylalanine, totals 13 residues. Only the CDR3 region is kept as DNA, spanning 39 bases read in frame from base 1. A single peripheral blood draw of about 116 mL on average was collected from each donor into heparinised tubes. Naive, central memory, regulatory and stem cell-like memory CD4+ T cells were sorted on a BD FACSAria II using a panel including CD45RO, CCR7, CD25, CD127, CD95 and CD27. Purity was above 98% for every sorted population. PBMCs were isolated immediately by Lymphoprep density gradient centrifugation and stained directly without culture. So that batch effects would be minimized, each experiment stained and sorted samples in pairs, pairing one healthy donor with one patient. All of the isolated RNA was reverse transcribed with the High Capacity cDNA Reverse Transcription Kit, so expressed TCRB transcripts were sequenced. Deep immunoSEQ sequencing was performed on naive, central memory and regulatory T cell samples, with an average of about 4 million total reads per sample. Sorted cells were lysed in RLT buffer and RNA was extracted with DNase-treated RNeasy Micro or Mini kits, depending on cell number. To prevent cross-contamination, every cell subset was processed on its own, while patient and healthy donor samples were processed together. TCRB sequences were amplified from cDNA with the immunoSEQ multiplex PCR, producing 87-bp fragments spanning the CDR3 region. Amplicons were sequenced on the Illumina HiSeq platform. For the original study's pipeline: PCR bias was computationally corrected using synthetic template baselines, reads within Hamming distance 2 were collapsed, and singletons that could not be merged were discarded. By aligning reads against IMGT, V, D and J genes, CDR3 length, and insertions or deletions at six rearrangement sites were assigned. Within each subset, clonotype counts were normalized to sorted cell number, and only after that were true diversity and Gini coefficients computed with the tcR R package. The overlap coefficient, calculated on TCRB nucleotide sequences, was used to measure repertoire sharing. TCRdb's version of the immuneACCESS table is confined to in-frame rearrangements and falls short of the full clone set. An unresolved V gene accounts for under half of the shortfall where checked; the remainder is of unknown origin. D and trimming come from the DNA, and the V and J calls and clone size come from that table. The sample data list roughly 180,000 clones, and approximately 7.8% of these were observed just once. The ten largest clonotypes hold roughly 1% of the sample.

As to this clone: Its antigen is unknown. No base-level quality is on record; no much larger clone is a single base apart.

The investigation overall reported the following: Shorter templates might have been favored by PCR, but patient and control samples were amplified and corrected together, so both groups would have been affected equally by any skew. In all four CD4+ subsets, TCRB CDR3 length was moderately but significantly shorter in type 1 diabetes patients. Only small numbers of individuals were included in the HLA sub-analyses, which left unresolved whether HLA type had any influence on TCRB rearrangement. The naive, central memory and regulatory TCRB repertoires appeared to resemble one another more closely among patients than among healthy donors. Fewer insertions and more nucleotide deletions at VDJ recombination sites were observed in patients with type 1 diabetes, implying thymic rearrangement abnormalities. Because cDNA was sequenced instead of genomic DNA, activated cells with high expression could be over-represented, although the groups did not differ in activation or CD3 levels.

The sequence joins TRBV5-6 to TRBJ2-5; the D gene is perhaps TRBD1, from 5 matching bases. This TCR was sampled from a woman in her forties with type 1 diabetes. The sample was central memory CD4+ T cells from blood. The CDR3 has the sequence CASSPQVQETQYF. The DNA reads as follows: TGTGCCAGCAGCCCACAGGTTCAAGAGACCCAGTACTTC.